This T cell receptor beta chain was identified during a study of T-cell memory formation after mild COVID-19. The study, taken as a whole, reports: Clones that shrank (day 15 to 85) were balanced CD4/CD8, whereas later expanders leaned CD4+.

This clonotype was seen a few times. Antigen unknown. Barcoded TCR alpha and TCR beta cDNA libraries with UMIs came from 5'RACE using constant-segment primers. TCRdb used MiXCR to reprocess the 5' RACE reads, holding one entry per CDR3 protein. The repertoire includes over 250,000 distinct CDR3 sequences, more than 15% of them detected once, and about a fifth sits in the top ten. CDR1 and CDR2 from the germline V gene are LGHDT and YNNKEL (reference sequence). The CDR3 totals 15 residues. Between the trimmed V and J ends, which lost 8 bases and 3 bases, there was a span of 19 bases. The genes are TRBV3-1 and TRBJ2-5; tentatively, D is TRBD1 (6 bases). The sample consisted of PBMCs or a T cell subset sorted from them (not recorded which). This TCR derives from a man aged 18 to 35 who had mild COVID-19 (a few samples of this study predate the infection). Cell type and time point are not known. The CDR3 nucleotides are TGTGCCAGCTCCCTTACGACAGGAGCTAAAGAGACCCAGTACTTC. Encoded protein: CASSLTTGAKETQYF.